The 29 T cell receptor beta chains presented below share a single source sample, sequenced in a study of graft-versus-host responses after intestinal transplantation. These TCRs are of unknown antigen specificity. Assay used: immunoSEQ multiplex PCR; TCRdb lists only in-frame clones, some missing. The sample records around 100,000 clones, roughly 93% being singletons. The source was unstimulated CD8+ T cells sorted from spleen or lymph node cells, collected before intestinal transplant. The receptors shown here come from a human donor who received an intestinal transplant.

V usage is TRBV7-9 and J usage is TRBJ2-1, with D tentatively TRBD1 (5 bases). Germline V gene sequence: CDR1 SEHNR, CDR2 FQNEAQ (reference sequence). With 5 bases removed from V and 3 bases from J, the gap between germline ends came to 14 bases. The CDR3 contains 15 residues. In DNA form, the CDR3 reads TGTGCCAGCAGCCCGCAAACAGGTTACTACAATGAGCAGTTCTTC. Protein sequence: CASSPQTGYYNEQFF.

The chain uses TRBV4-1 and TRBJ1-6, with TRBD1 as a possible D gene (6 bases). The CDR3 totals 15 residues. Per the germline V gene, CDR1 is MGHRA and CDR2 is YSYEKL. Trimming shortened V by 3 bases and J by 10 bases, and 16 bases separated the two germline ends. CDR3 bases: TGCGCCAGCAGCCACGGACAGCTGTTTGGGTCACCCCTCCACTTT. Translated: CASSHGQLFGSPLHF.

The chain couples TRBV7-8 to TRBJ2-7, with D perhaps being TRBD1 or TRBD2 (5 bases each). This CDR3 comprises 14 residues. Deletions cut 4 bases from V and 4 bases from J, with 14 bases between. CDR1 and CDR2 from the germline V gene are SGHVS and FQNEAQ. The CDR3: CASSYVGTSYEQYF. As DNA, the CDR3 is TGTGCCAGCAGCTACGTCGGGACCTCATACGAGCAGTACTTC.

J is TRBJ1-5 and V is TRBV6-1, with TRBD1 identical over 10 bases. Germline CDR1 is MNHNS and CDR2 is SASEGT. Trimming at V came to 7 bases and at J to 5 bases, leaving 5 bases not matched to a gene. The CDR3 is made up of 14 amino acids. CDR3 sequence: CASTSGTGDQPQHF. The DNA of the CDR3 is TGTGCCAGCACGTCTGGGACAGGGGATCAGCCCCAGCATTTT.

This rearrangement joins TRBV6-6 to TRBJ1-1; perhaps TRBD1 as D (5 bases). The V end lost 2 bases, the J end lost 0 bases, and 10 bases lay between the germline ends. The CDR3 is 15 amino acids. In germline, CDR1 is MNHNY, CDR2 SVGAGI (reference sequence). DNA of the CDR3: TGTGCCAGCAGTTACAACAGGTACATGAACACTGAAGCTTTCTTT. Protein: CASSYNRYMNTEAFF.

This clone was recorded once. The gene calls are TRBV5-5 and TRBJ1-1; 9 bases map to TRBD1. J gave up 5 bases and V 7 bases, and 12 bases lay outside the gene matches. There are 15 residues in the CDR3. Looked up from germline, CDR1 is SGHKS and CDR2 is YYEKEE (reference sequence). The CDR3 nucleotides are TGTGCCAGCTACTCACCCGGGACAGGGAGGACTGAAGCTTTCTTT. Its protein product is CASYSPGTGRTEAFF.

The chain is built from TRBV2 and TRBJ1-1; D gene ambiguous. The CDR3 extends over 12 amino acids. V was clipped by 6 bases and J by 0 bases, with 5 bases between them. Germline lookup yields CDR1 SNHLY and CDR2 FYNNEI. The CDR3 DNA follows: TGTGCCAGCAGGGGAATGAACACTGAAGCTTTCTTT. It is translated as CASRGMNTEAFF.

This chain links TRBV27 with TRBJ1-5, with D unclear. V lost 5 bases to trimming and J lost 4 bases, with 12 bases between them. The CDR3 contains 14 residues. Germline CDR1 reads MNHEY; CDR2 reads SMNVEV (reference sequence). The CDR3 sequence is CASSPGPPNQPQHF. The CDR3 bases are TGTGCCAGCAGTCCTGGCCCCCCAAATCAGCCCCAGCATTTT.

The genes are TRBV5-4 and TRBJ2-7; D remains unclear. V was shortened by 1 base and J by 3 bases, with 14 bases between the two germline ends. This CDR3 is built from 15 residues. Germline CDR1 is SGHNT and CDR2 is YYREEE (reference sequence). CDR3 bases: TGTGCCAGCAGCTTGAGGTCAGATGGGCTCTACGAGCAGTACTTC. As protein: CASSLRSDGLYEQYF.

This clone has only one observation. This rearrangement joins TRBV7-2 to TRBJ2-7, with a possible D match to TRBD1 (6 bases). V was cut by 1 base and J by 2 bases, with 21 bases left in between. CDR3 length equals 18 residues. The germline gives CDR1 SGHTA, CDR2 FQGNSA. The CDR3 DNA is TGTGCCAGCAGCTTAGATGAAGTTTCCTGGGACATCGCCTACGAGCAGTACTTC. This sequence encodes CASSLDEVSWDIAYEQYF.

The chain carries TRBV2 and TRBJ2-1; 9 nucleotides match TRBD2. The CDR3 is 16 residues long. The germline CDR1 and CDR2 sequences are SNHLY and FYNNEI. V lost 7 bases and J lost 3; bases outside the gene matches: 10. The CDR3 region has the DNA TGTGCCAGCACCGGGGGCGGGGGGGTCCTCTACAATGAGCAGTTCTTC. Translating it yields CASTGGGGVLYNEQFF.

The chain uses TRBV14 and TRBJ2-5; 9 bases are shared with TRBD2. CDR1 and CDR2 from the germline V gene are SGHDN and FVKESK. J gave up 3 bases and V 6 bases, and 5 bases lay outside the gene matches. This CDR3 contains 14 residues. The DNA for the CDR3 is TGTGCCAGCAGTCCAGGACTAGCGAAAGAGACCCAGTACTTC. Translation gives CASSPGLAKETQYF.

The J gene is TRBJ2-5, the V gene TRBV7-2; D may be TRBD1 (6 bases). The J call may be wrong; the DNA end is better matched by TRBJ2-7. Germline lookup yields CDR1 SGHTA and CDR2 FQGNSA. This CDR3 is built from 12 residues. In nucleotides, the CDR3 is TGTGCCAGCAGCCTGACAGGCCTCGAGCAGTACTTC. Protein product: CASSLTGLEQYF.

The chain combines TRBV5-6 with TRBJ2-5; 12 bases map to TRBD1. Per germline, CDR1 SGHDT and CDR2 YYEEEE. The CDR3 covers 15 residues. The V and J ends lost 0 bases and 4 bases, in that order; junction bases with no gene match: 1. The CDR3 DNA follows: TGTGCCAGCAGCTTGGCGGGACAGGGGGCAGAGACCCAGTACTTC. Amino acids: CASSLAGQGAETQYF.

The V call is TRBV29-1, the J call TRBJ2-3, with 8 nucleotides matching TRBD1. V lost 6 bases, J lost 3 bases, and 5 bases stayed unmatched. CDR1 is SQVTM and CDR2 is ANQGSEA in the germline V gene. This CDR3 has 13 amino acids. The CDR3: CSVETGDTDTQYF. CDR3 sequence (DNA): TGCAGCGTGGAGACAGGGGATACAGATACGCAGTATTTT.

CDR3 region: CASSQASTGWVPEQFF. CDR3 bases: TGCGCCAGCAGCCAAGCTTCAACAGGGTGGGTACCTGAGCAGTTCTTC. The chain joins TRBV4-1 to TRBJ2-1, with D possibly TRBD1 on 6 matching bases. CDR1 MGHRA and CDR2 YSYEKL come from the germline V gene. The V end was cut by 1 base, the J end by 9 bases, with 19 bases between. CDR3 size: 16 residues.

V gene TRBV5-5 combines with J gene TRBJ2-3; 7 positions match TRBD1. The CDR3 extends over 12 amino acids. CDR1 is SGHKS and CDR2 is YYEKEE in the germline V gene (reference sequence). Trimming removed 1 base from V and 9 bases from J; junction bases left unmatched: 2. Here the CDR3 DNA reads TGTGCCAGCAGCTTGCAGGGGGACACGCAGTATTTT. Its protein is CASSLQGDTQYF. Supplemented by reference TRBV5-5 and TRBJ2-3, the full variable domain reads DAGVTQSPTHLIKTRGQQVTLRCSPISGHKSVSWYQQVLGQGPQFIFQYYEKEERGRGNFPDRFSARQFPNYSSELNVNALLLGDSALYLCASSLQGDTQYFGPGTRLTVL.

The genes are TRBV2 and TRBJ2-1; 9 nucleotides match TRBD2. Germline V lookup: CDR1 SNHLY, CDR2 FYNNEI. V shed 4 bases, J shed 8 bases, and the junction held 6 bases outside the gene matches. This CDR3 is 14 amino acids long. DNA for the CDR3: TGTGCCAGCAGTGGGCTAGCGGGGTTTCATGAGCAGTTCTTC. Amino acid sequence: CASSGLAGFHEQFF.

Turning to this clone: One junction end disagrees with the germline gene, perhaps due to a read error. Different DNA sequences within this sample yield the same CDR3. This chain uses TRBV5-6 with TRBJ1-2, with D possibly TRBD1 on 5 matching bases. The CDR3 has 17 residues. Germline loops: CDR1 SGHDT, CDR2 YYEEEE. This CDR3 reads CASSLGGGAVADYGYTF. The CDR3 coding sequence is TGTGCCAGCAGCTTGGGGGGGGGAGCGGTAGCGGACTATGGTTACACCTTC.

CDR3 coding DNA: TGTGCCAGCAGCTCCGGCCTTCACAATGAGCAGTTCTTC. This encodes CASSSGLHNEQFF. The chain uses TRBV7-9 and TRBJ2-1; D call uncertain. Germline CDR1 SEHNR, CDR2 FQNEAQ (reference sequence). The V gene lost 4 bases and the J gene lost 5 bases, with 9 bases spanning the gap. This CDR3 is 13 amino acids long.

The V call is TRBV19, the J call TRBJ1-1; no definite D call. Germline assignment: CDR1 LNHDA and CDR2 SQIVND (reference sequence). The length of the CDR3 is 13 residues. Trimming left V 1 base short and J 1 base short, with 4 bases between. The CDR3 bases are TGTGCCAGTAGTATAGCCGAGAACACTGAAGCTTTCTTT. This sequence encodes CASSIAENTEAFF.

The rearrangement uses TRBV27 and TRBJ2-7; D unclear. CDR3 length: 13 residues. The V gene's germline CDR1 is MNHEY and CDR2 SMNVEV (reference sequence). Trimming removed 5 bases from V and 5 bases from J, with 13 bases in between. The CDR3 sequence is CASSPQTTNEQYF. DNA of the CDR3: TGTGCCAGCAGTCCCCAGACCACTAACGAGCAGTACTTC.

The chain uses TRBV4-1 and TRBJ1-3; no clear D. CDR3 length: 15 residues. Germline lookup yields CDR1 MGHRA and CDR2 YSYEKL. With 1 base removed from V and 0 bases from J, the gap between germline ends came to 7 bases. CDR3: CASSQAASSGNTIYF. In DNA, the CDR3 is TGCGCCAGCAGCCAAGCCGCGAGCTCTGGAAACACCATATATTTT.

The chain is built from TRBV7-2 and TRBJ2-1; D gene unclear. The CDR3 sequence is 11 residues long. The V end was cut by 2 bases, the J end by 12 bases, with 8 bases between. CDR1 is SGHTA and CDR2 is FQGNSA in the germline V gene. The CDR3 sequence is CASSLPPGQFF. The CDR3 nucleotides read TGTGCCAGCAGCTTACCTCCGGGGCAGTTCTTC.

The V gene is TRBV9, the J gene TRBJ2-5; D is perhaps TRBD2 (7 bases). The CDR3 contains 15 residues. Germline values: CDR1 SGDLS, CDR2 YYNGEE. Trimming took off 3 bases at V and 2 bases at J, with 14 bases between the two ends. CDR3 sequence (DNA): TGTGCCAGCAGCGGGGAGGGGGTAGGGCAAGAGACCCAGTACTTC. This sequence encodes CASSGEGVGQETQYF.

The gene calls are TRBV6-5 and TRBJ2-2, with unresolved D. Trimming removed 6 bases at V and 0 bases at J, with 11 bases between. Germline lookup yields CDR1 MNHEY and CDR2 SVGAGI. This CDR3 has 15 amino acids. CDR3 sequence (DNA): TGTGCCAGCAGCCCAATACGCACGAACACCGGGGAGCTGTTTTTT. Translation gives CASSPIRTNTGELFF.

The V gene is TRBV5-1, the J gene TRBJ1-2; no firm D call. CDR3 size: 13 residues. The germline V gene encodes CDR1 SGHRS and CDR2 YFSETQ. V was clipped by 3 bases and J by 3 bases, with 9 bases between them. The CDR3 spells CASSSPDDYGYTF. The DNA of the CDR3 is TGCGCCAGCAGCTCACCAGATGACTATGGCTACACCTTC.

The table lists this clone with a count of one. The rearrangement links TRBV6-5 to TRBJ1-1; maybe TRBD1 (6 bases). The CDR3 contains 14 residues. Germline assignment: CDR1 MNHEY and CDR2 SVGAGI. Trimming pared 5 bases from V and 4 bases from J, leaving 14 bases between. This chain's CDR3 is CASSGGPGATEAFF. The CDR3 bases are TGTGCCAGCAGTGGGGGGCCCGGGGCCACTGAAGCTTTCTTT.

The chain carries TRBV6-5 and TRBJ2-3; the D is unclear. Per germline, CDR1 MNHEY and CDR2 SVGAGI. CDR3 length: 12 residues. Trimming removed 4 bases at V and 7 bases at J, with 9 bases between. The DNA of the CDR3 is TGTGCCAGCAGTTCACTTTCGAATACGCAGTATTTT. Protein product: CASSSLSNTQYF.